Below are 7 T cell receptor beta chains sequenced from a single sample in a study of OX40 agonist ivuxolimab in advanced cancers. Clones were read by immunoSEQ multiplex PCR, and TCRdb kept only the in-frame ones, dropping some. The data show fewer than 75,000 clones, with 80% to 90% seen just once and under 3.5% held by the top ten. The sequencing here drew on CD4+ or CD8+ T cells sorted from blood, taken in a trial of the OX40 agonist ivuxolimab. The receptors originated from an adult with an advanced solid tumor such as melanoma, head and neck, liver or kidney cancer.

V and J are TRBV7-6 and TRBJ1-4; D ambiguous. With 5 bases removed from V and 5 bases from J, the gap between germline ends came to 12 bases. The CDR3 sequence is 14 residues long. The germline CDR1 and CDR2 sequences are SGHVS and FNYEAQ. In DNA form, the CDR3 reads TGTGCCAGCAGCCCCGGGAGCGTCAATGAAAAACTGTTTTTT. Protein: CASSPGSVNEKLFF.

CDR3 coding DNA: TGTGCCAGCAGTGGGGTGGGCACAGATACGCAGTATTTT. It specifies CASSGVGTDTQYF. The rearrangement uses TRBV2 and TRBJ2-3; D gene ambiguous. V lost 4 bases to trimming and J lost 1 base, with 6 bases between them. Germline CDR1 and CDR2: SNHLY and FYNNEI. The CDR3 runs 13 residues.

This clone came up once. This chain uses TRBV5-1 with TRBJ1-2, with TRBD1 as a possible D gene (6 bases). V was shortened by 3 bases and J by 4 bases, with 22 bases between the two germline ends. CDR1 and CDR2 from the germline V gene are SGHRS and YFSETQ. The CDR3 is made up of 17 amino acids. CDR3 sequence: CASSSTGQSEGSYGYTF. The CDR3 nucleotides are TGCGCCAGCAGCTCCACTGGACAGTCCGAAGGTTCCTATGGCTACACCTTC.

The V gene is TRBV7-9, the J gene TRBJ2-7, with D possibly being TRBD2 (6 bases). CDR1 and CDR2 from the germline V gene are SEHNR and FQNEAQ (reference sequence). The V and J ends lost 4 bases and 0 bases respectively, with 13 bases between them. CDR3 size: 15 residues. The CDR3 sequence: CASSSPAGSSYEQYF. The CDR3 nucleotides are TGTGCCAGCAGCTCCCCAGCCGGGAGCTCCTACGAGCAGTACTTC.

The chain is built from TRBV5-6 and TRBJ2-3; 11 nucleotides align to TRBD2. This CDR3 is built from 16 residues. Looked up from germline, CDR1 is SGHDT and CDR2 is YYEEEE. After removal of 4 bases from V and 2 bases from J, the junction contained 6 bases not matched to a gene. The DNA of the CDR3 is TGTGCCAGCAGCGACGGACTAGCGGGTGCCACAGATACGCAGTATTTT. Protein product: CASSDGLAGATDTQYF.

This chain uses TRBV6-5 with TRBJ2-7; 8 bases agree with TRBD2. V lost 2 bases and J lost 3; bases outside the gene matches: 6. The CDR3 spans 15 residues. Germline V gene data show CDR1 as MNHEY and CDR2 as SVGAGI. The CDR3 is CASSYQTSELYEQYF. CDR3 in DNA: TGTGCCAGCAGTTACCAGACTAGCGAGCTCTACGAGCAGTACTTC.

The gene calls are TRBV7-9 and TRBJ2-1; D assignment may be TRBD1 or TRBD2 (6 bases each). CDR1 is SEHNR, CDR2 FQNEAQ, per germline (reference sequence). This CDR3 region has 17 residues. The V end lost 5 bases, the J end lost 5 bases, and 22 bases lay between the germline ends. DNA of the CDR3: TGTGCCAGCAGCCACGGGAGTTGGGTAGGGGGAAACAATGAGCAGTTCTTC. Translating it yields CASSHGSWVGGNNEQFF.